The rows below give T cell receptor beta chains drawn from one sample of a study of cytomegalovirus exposure and HLA in healthy donors. Sequencing used immunoSEQ multiplex PCR; TCRdb keeps in-frame clones, though not all of them. The table shows 140,000 to 150,000 clones, with about 75% occurring only once. The sequencing input was PBMCs. These receptors were obtained from a man aged 60 to 69 in good health and CMV-seronegative. Both conserved end residues are part of each CDR3. The D gene is left open where the match is weak. Not all rows give a size; the values are once, few, many and, for expanded clones, a class.

v_call	d_call	j_call	clone_size	cdr3_aa	cdr3_nt
TRBV30	NA	TRBJ2-7	NA	CAWSVGVRQYF	TGTGCCTGGAGTGTAGGGGTCAGGCAGTACTTC
TRBV13	NA	TRBJ2-7	few	CASSLGSGTNYEQYF	TGTGCCAGCAGCTTAGGGAGCGGGACAAATTACGAGCAGTACTTC
TRBV7-2	NA	TRBJ1-1	NA	CASSFGIFNTEAFF	TGTGCCAGCAGCTTCGGGATCTTCAACACTGAAGCTTTCTTT
TRBV20-1	NA	TRBJ2-1	NA	CSASLRERFF	TGCAGTGCTAGTCTGCGGGAACGGTTCTTC
TRBV19	NA	TRBJ1-1	NA	CASNLANTEAFF	TGTGCCAGTAATTTGGCAAACACTGAAGCTTTCTTT
TRBV7-2	NA	TRBJ2-7	few	CASSLGAPRSSYEQYF	TGTGCCAGCAGCTTGGGGGCTCCGAGGAGCTCCTACGAGCAGTACTTC
TRBV4-3	NA	TRBJ2-1	NA	CASSQDFGSEQFF	TGCGCCAGCAGTCAAGATTTCGGGTCTGAGCAGTTCTTC
TRBV14	NA	TRBJ2-1	NA	CASSLALGNNEQFF	TGTGCCAGCAGCCTCGCACTAGGGAACAATGAGCAGTTCTTC
TRBV6-6	NA	TRBJ1-3	NA	CASSYSSPPGNTIYF	TGTGCCAGCAGCTATTCAAGCCCTCCCGGAAACACCATATATTTT
TRBV10-3	NA	TRBJ2-7	NA	CAIEKTSYEQYF	TGTGCCATCGAGAAGACTTCCTACGAGCAGTACTTC